This is a list of T cell receptor beta chains from one sample in a study of T cell changes during pregnancy in multiple sclerosis. Libraries were prepared by immunoSEQ multiplex PCR; TCRdb keeps only in-frame clonotypes and omits some of them. The top ten clones hold about 4.5% of a sample with about 34,000 clones, approximately 90% of them seen once. The material was CD8+ T cells from peripheral blood mononuclear cells, obtained in the second trimester of pregnancy. The receptors were gathered from a female donor with multiple sclerosis, enrolled in a pregnancy study. Both conserved end residues are part of each CDR3. A D gene is named only where the DNA matches it firmly. Some rows mark clone size as missing; the rest say once, few, many or name a class of expanded clone.

J	size	V	D	CDR3	DNA
TRBJ2-3	-	TRBV2	TRBD2	CASRDPSSGSGADTQYF	TGTGCCAGCAGGGACCCCTCTAGCGGGAGTGGGGCAGATACGCAGTATTTT
TRBJ1-1	-	TRBV6-5	-	CASSSRGGEGTEAFF	TGTGCCAGCAGTTCCAGGGGAGGGGAGGGAACTGAAGCTTTCTTT
TRBJ2-2	-	TRBV7-8	TRBD1	CASSLVGGLNTGELFF	TGTGCCAGCAGCTTAGTAGGGGGCCTGAACACCGGGGAGCTGTTTTTT
TRBJ2-7	once	TRBV19	-	CASSLSYEQYF	TGTGCCAGTAGTTTATCGTACGAGCAGTACTTC
TRBJ1-1	-	TRBV5-5	-	CASSLNEPVVTEAFF	TGTGCCAGCAGCTTGAACGAGCCCGTCGTCACTGAAGCTTTCTTT
TRBJ2-7	-	TRBV5-3	TRBD2	CARSTGLAAAYEQYF	TGTGCCAGAAGCACGGGACTAGCGGCCGCTTACGAGCAGTACTTC
TRBJ1-1	-	TRBV28	-	CASSQTFSRVPPIGTEAFF	TGTGCCAGCAGTCAGACATTTTCGAGGGTCCCTCCTATCGGAACTGAAGCTTTCTTT
TRBJ1-1	few	TRBV19	TRBD1	CASTNHQQGATEAFF	TGTGCCAGTACCAACCACCAACAGGGGGCCACTGAAGCTTTCTTT
TRBJ1-1	few	TRBV9	TRBD1	CASSSRQGAVTEAFF	TGTGCCAGCAGCAGCCGACAGGGGGCGGTCACTGAAGCTTTCTTT
TRBJ1-1	once	TRBV15	-	CATSQRGGNTEAFF	TGTGCCACCAGCCAGAGAGGAGGGAACACTGAAGCTTTCTTT
TRBJ1-5	-	TRBV7-9	-	CASSLGGGTNQPQHF	TGTGCCAGCAGCTTAGGTGGGGGGACCAATCAGCCCCAGCATTTT
TRBJ2-2	-	TRBV6-4	TRBD2	CASSELAGDTGELFF	TGTGCCAGCAGTGAGCTAGCGGGAGATACCGGGGAGCTGTTTTTT
TRBJ1-2	-	TRBV7-8	-	CASSLVSIPNYGYTF	TGTGCCAGCAGCTTAGTTTCGATCCCTAATTATGGCTACACCTTC
TRBJ1-1	-	TRBV4-1	TRBD1	CASSQARQGTTEAFF	TGCGCCAGCAGCCAAGCCCGACAGGGTACCACTGAAGCTTTCTTT
TRBJ2-6	-	TRBV21-1	-	CASSKGQRGQGIFSGANVLTF	TGTGCCAGCAGCAAAGGCCAGCGGGGACAGGGGATCTTCTCTGGGGCCAACGTCCTGACTTTC
TRBJ2-4	-	TRBV5-4	-	CASSFGVKKNIQYF	TGTGCCAGCAGCTTTGGAGTCAAAAAAAACATTCAGTACTTC
TRBJ1-1	-	TRBV19	-	CASSISWYRAGERNTEAFF	TGTGCCAGTAGTATAAGCTGGTATAGGGCAGGGGAACGGAACACTGAAGCTTTCTTT
TRBJ2-7	-	TRBV6-5	TRBD2	CASSYSMLLAGSEQYF	TGTGCCAGCAGTTACTCGATGCTCCTAGCGGGAAGCGAGCAGTACTTC
TRBJ1-4	-	TRBV16	-	CASTNEAGGNEKLFF	TGTGCCAGCACTAATGAGGCAGGAGGAAATGAAAAACTGTTTTTT
TRBJ1-1	-	TRBV15	-	CATSKGGHPNTEAFF	TGTGCCACCAGCAAAGGGGGACACCCGAACACTGAAGCTTTCTTT
TRBJ2-7	-	TRBV28	TRBD2	CASSPLAGEGFYEQYF	TGTGCCAGCAGTCCTCTAGCGGGAGAGGGGTTCTACGAGCAGTACTTC
TRBJ2-3	-	TRBV9	-	CASSMRDSAADTQYF	TGTGCCAGCAGCATGCGGGACAGCGCCGCAGATACGCAGTATTTT
TRBJ1-3	-	TRBV7-4	TRBD1	CASSFFVSRAGTGHSGNTIYF	TGTGCCAGCAGCTTTTTCGTCTCAAGGGCGGGGACAGGGCACTCTGGAAACACCATATATTTT
TRBJ2-3	-	TRBV28	-	CASSLSGGNLYTDTQYF	TGTGCCAGCAGCCTCTCTGGGGGGAATCTTTACACAGATACGCAGTATTTT
TRBJ2-1	-	TRBV19	TRBD2	CASSGRAGVGNNEQFF	TGTGCCAGTAGTGGCCGAGCGGGAGTAGGAAACAATGAGCAGTTCTTC
TRBJ2-1	-	TRBV7-9	TRBD2	CASSSTSGRYNEQFF	TGTGCCAGCAGCTCGACTAGCGGGCGCTACAATGAGCAGTTCTTC
TRBJ2-7	-	TRBV7-9	-	CASSFNIGQSRFEQYF	TGTGCCAGCAGCTTTAATATCGGACAGTCAAGATTCGAGCAGTACTTC
TRBJ2-5	once	TRBV27	TRBD2	CASSPSLAGEAETQYF	TGTGCCAGCAGTCCTAGCCTAGCGGGAGAGGCGGAGACCCAGTACTTC
TRBJ2-7	-	TRBV10-3	TRBD1	CAISEPGTGLHEQYF	TGTGCCATCAGTGAGCCCGGGACAGGGTTACACGAGCAGTACTTC
TRBJ1-1	-	TRBV27	TRBD1	CASRGTGLGLAEAFF	TGTGCCAGCAGGGGGACAGGGCTGGGGCTCGCTGAAGCTTTCTTT
TRBJ2-3	-	TRBV28	TRBD2	CASSSAGLAGATEDTQYF	TGTGCCAGCAGCTCCGCGGGACTAGCGGGAGCTACTGAAGATACGCAGTATTTT
TRBJ2-3	-	TRBV28	-	CASSYSGTLTDTQYF	TGTGCCAGCAGTTACTCCGGGACTCTCACAGATACGCAGTATTTT
TRBJ2-6	-	TRBV5-6	-	CASSFRVPNSGANVLTF	TGTGCCAGCAGCTTCCGGGTCCCCAACTCTGGGGCCAACGTCCTGACTTTC
TRBJ2-1	-	TRBV19	TRBD1	CATETGTGFNEQFF	TGTGCCACTGAGACCGGGACAGGATTCAATGAGCAGTTCTTC
TRBJ2-1	-	TRBV6-1	TRBD2	CASSVPSGSSYNEQFF	TGTGCCAGCAGTGTCCCCAGCGGGAGTTCCTACAATGAGCAGTTCTTC
TRBJ2-4	once	TRBV4-1	TRBD2	CASSRPRGGDQYF	TGCGCCAGCAGCCGCCCGCGGGGAGGGGATCAGTACTTC
TRBJ2-7	-	TRBV28	TRBD1	CASSLEGAWGKYEQYF	TGTGCCAGCAGTTTAGAGGGGGCCTGGGGGAAGTACGAGCAGTACTTC
TRBJ2-7	-	TRBV30	-	CAWSVGGEGGVYEQYF	TGTGCCTGGAGTGTAGGGGGGGAAGGCGGTGTCTACGAGCAGTACTTC
TRBJ2-1	-	TRBV2	-	CASRGGAPSYNEQFF	TGTGCCAGCAGGGGGGGAGCCCCTTCCTACAATGAGCAGTTCTTC
TRBJ2-7	-	TRBV4-1	TRBD1	CASSQLGTGSLYEQYF	TGCGCCAGCAGCCAATTGGGGACAGGGTCTCTCTACGAGCAGTACTTC
TRBJ2-7	-	TRBV6-6	TRBD2	CASSYSEAGAFYEQYF	TGTGCCAGCAGTTACTCTGAGGCGGGAGCCTTCTACGAGCAGTACTTC
TRBJ2-7	-	TRBV10-3	TRBD1	CAIRSEGAPNYEQYF	TGTGCCATCAGGTCAGAGGGGGCGCCCAACTACGAGCAGTACTTC
TRBJ1-2	-	TRBV6-4	-	CASSDSEGVRGYTF	TGTGCCAGCAGTGACTCGGAAGGGGTTCGGGGCTACACCTTC